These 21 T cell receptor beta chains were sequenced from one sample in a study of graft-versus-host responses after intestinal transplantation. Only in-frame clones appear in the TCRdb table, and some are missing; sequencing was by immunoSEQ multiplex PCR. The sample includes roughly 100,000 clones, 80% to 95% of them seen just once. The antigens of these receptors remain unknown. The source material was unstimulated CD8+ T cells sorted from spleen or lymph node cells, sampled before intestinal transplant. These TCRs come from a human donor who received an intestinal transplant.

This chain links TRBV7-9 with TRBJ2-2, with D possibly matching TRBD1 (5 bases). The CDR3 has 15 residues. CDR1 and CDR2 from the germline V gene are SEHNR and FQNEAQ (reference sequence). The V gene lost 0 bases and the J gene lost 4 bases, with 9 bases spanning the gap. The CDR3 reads CASSLAGQLTGELFF. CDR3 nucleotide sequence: TGTGCCAGCAGCTTAGCGGGGCAACTCACCGGGGAGCTGTTTTTT. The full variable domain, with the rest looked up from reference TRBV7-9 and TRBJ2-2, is DTGVSQNPRHKITKRGQNVTFRCDPISEHNRLYWYRQTLGQGPEFLTYFQNEAQLEKSRLLSDRFSAERPKGSFSTLEIQRTEQGDSAMYLCASSLAGQLTGELFFGEGSRLTVL.

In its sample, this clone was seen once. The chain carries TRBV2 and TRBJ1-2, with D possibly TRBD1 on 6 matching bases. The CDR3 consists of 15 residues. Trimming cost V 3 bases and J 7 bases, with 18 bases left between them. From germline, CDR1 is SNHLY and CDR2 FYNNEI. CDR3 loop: CASSDGTWGAGGYTF. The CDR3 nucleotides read TGTGCCAGCAGTGACGGTACTTGGGGGGCAGGTGGCTACACCTTC.

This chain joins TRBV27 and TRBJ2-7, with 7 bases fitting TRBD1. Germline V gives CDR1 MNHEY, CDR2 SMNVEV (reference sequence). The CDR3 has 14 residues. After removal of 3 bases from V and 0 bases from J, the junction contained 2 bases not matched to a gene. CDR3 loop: CASSLDRFSYEQYF. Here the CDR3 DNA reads TGTGCCAGCAGTTTGGACAGGTTCTCCTACGAGCAGTACTTC.

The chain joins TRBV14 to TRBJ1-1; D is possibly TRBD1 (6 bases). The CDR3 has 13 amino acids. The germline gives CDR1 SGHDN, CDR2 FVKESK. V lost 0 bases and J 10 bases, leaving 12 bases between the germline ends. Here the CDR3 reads CASSQEGAGRAFF. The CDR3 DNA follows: TGTGCCAGCAGCCAAGAGGGGGCCGGGCGAGCTTTCTTT.

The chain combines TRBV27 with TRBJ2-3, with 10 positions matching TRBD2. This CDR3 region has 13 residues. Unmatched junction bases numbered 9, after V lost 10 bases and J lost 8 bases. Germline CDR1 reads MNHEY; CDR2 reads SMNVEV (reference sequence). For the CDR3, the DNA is TGTGCCACGAGCGGGGGGGCCGGGTTTACGCAGTATTTT. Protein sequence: CATSGGAGFTQYF.

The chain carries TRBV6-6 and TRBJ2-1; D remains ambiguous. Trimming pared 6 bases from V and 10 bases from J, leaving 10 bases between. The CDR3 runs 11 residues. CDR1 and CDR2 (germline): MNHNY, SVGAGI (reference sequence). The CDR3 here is CASRVGSEQFF. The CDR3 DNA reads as TGTGCCAGCAGGGTAGGTTCGGAGCAGTTCTTC.

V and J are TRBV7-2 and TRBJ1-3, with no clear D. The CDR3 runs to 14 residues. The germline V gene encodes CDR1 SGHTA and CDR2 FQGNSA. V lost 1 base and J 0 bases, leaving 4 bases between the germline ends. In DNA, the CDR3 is TGTGCCAGCAGCTTAGGCAGCTCTGGAAACACCATATATTTT. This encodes CASSLGSSGNTIYF.

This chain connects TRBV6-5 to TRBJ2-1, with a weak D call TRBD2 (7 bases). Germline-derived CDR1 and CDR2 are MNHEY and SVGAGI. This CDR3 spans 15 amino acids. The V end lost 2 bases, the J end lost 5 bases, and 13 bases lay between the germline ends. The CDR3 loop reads CASSYEGRGHNEQFF. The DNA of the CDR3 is TGTGCCAGCAGTTACGAGGGGCGGGGGCACAATGAGCAGTTCTTC.

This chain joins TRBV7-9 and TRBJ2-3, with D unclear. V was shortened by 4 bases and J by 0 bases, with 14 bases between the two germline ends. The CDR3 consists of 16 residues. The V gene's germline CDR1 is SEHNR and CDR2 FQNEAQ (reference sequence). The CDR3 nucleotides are TGTGCCAGCAGCTCCCTTAGTATCACTAGCACAGATACGCAGTATTTT. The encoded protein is CASSSLSITSTDTQYF.

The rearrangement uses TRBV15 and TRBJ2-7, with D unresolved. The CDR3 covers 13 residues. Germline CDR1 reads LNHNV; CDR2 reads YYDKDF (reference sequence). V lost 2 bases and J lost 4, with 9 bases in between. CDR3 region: CATSRSDDYEQYF. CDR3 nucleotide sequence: TGTGCCACCAGCAGATCGGACGATTACGAGCAGTACTTC.

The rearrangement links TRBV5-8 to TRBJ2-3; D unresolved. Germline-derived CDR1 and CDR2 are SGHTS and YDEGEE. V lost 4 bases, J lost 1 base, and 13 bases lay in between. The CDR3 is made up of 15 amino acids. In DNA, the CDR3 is TGTGCCAGCAGCCCGGGTGGGTGGGGCACAGATACGCAGTATTTT. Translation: CASSPGGWGTDTQYF.

The CDR3: CASKNTVETQYF. The CDR3 bases are TGTGCCAGCAAAAACACCGTAGAGACCCAGTACTTC. V usage is TRBV2 and J usage is TRBJ2-5; D gene uncertain. There are 12 residues in the CDR3. The germline V and J ends were trimmed by 7 bases and 4 bases, with 10 bases remaining between them. Germline values: CDR1 SNHLY, CDR2 FYNNEI.

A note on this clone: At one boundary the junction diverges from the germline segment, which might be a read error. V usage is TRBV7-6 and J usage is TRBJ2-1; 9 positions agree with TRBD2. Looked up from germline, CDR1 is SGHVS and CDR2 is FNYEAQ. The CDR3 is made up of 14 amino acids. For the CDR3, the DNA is TGTGCCGGCAGCTTAGCGGGGGATTACAATGAGCAGTTCTTC. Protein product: CAGSLAGDYNEQFF.

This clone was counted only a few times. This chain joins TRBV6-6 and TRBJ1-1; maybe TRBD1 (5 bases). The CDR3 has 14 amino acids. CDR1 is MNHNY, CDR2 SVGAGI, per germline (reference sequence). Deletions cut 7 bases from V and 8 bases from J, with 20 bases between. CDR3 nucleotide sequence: TGTGCCAGCACTAATGGGTGGGGGAAAGAGGAAGCTTTCTTT. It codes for CASTNGWGKEEAFF.

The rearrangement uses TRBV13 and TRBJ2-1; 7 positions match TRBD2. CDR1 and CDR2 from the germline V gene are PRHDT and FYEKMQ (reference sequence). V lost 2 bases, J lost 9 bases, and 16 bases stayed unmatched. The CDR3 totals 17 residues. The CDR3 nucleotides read TGTGCCAGCAGCTTATCGCCTTGGGATCGGGGGGTCGGTGAGCAGTTCTTC. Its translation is CASSLSPWDRGVGEQFF.

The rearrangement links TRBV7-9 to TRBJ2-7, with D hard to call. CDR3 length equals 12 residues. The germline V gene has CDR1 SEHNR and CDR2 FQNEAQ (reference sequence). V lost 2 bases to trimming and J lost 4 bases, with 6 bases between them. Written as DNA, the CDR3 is TGTGCCAGCAGCTTACGAGCGTACGAGCAGTACTTC. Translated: CASSLRAYEQYF.

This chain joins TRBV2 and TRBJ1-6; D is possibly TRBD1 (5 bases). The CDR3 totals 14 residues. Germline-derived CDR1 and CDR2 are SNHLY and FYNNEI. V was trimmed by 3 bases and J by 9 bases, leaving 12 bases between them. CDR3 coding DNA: TGTGCCAGCAGTGACCCGGCAGGGAGTTCACCCCTCCACTTT. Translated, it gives CASSDPAGSSPLHF.

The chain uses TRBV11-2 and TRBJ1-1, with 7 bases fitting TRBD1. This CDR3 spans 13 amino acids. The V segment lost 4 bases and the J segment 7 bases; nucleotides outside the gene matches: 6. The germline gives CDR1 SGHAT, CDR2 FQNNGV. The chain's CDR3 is CASSYQTGFEAFF. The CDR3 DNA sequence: TGTGCCAGCAGCTACCAGACAGGGTTTGAAGCTTTCTTT.

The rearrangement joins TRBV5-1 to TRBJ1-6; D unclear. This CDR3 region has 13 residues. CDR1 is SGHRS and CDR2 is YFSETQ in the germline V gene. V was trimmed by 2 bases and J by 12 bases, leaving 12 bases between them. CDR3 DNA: TGCGCCAGCAGCTTAAGTCCGGCGAGACCCCTCCACTTT. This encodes CASSLSPARPLHF.

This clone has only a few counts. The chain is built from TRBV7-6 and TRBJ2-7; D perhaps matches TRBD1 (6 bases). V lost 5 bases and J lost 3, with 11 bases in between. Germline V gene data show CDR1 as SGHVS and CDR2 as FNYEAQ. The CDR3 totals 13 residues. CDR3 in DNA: TGTGCCAGCAGCCCAGGGGACAACTACGAGCAGTACTTC. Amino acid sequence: CASSPGDNYEQYF.

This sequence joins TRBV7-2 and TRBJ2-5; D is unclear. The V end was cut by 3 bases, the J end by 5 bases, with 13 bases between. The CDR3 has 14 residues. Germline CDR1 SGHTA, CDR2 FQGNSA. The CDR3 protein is CASSFLLTRETQYF. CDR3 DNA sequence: TGTGCCAGCAGCTTCTTGCTGACTCGCGAGACCCAGTACTTC.